Listed here are 19 T cell receptor beta chains from one sample, sequenced in a study of T cell repertoires in cytomegalovirus infection. MiXCR was run by TCRdb on the reads, yielding one entry per CDR3 protein. The data show about 130,000 distinct CDR3 sequences, more than 20% seen once. Their target antigens are unknown. The sample was PBMCs, sequenced either directly or after in vitro stimulation (not recorded which). These receptors all stem from a human donor in good health (CMV status not recorded). Some clones in this sample may be carry-over from other donors' samples.

This chain joins TRBV25-1 and TRBJ1-1, with D unclear. Between the trimmed V and J ends, which lost 8 bases and 1 base, there was a span of 17 bases. The V gene's germline CDR1 is MGHDK and CDR2 SYGVNS. The CDR3 totals 15 residues. The CDR3 DNA sequence: TGTGCCAGCGAGAGGACGGGCCAGCCGAACACTGAAGCTTTCTTT. Its translation: CASERTGQPNTEAFF.

This clonotype was detected a few times. The rearrangement joins TRBV27 to TRBJ2-3; D possibly corresponds to TRBD2 (6 bases). The CDR3 has 16 residues. Trimming cost V 5 bases and J 0 bases, with 15 bases left between them. From germline, CDR1 is MNHEY and CDR2 SMNVEV (reference sequence). CDR3 sequence: CASSDSDYASTDTQYF. As DNA, the CDR3 is TGTGCCAGCAGTGACTCGGACTACGCCAGCACAGATACGCAGTATTTT.

There are a few counts of this clonotype. The rearrangement joins TRBV19 to TRBJ2-6, with 9 bases fitting TRBD1. The junction had 10 bases not matched to a gene; V was cut back by 0 bases and J by 7 bases. Germline V gene lookup returns CDR1 LNHDA and CDR2 SQIVND (reference sequence). CDR3 length: 18 amino acids. The CDR3 sequence: CASSIDLRTGEFANVLTF. CDR3 nucleotide sequence: TGTGCCAGTAGTATAGATCTAAGGACAGGGGAATTTGCCAACGTCCTGACTTTC.

This clonotype was found a few times. This chain links TRBV28 with TRBJ2-3; D not certain. Trimming pared 4 bases from V and 2 bases from J, leaving 7 bases between. Germline V gives CDR1 MDHEN, CDR2 SYDVKM. This CDR3 spans 13 amino acids. The chain's CDR3 is CASSSRVTDTQYF. CDR3 bases: TGTGCCAGCAGTTCCCGGGTCACAGATACGCAGTATTTT.

For this clonotype: Given a much more abundant clone one base away, this may be a read error. The chain uses TRBV7-9 and TRBJ2-5; TRBD2 matches 8 bases. Germline CDR1 SEHNR, CDR2 FQNEAQ (reference sequence). The CDR3 contains 15 residues. Here the CDR3 reads CACRPSAGVLETQYF. The DNA for the CDR3 is TGTGCCTGCAGACCGTCAGCGGGAGTGTTGGAGACCCAGTACTTC.

This sequence joins TRBV29-1 and TRBJ2-1, with a tentative D call TRBD2 (6 bases). V lost 7 bases to trimming and J lost 1 base, with 14 bases between them. Germline values: CDR1 SQVTM, CDR2 ANQGSEA. The CDR3 totals 14 residues. The CDR3 sequence: CSALKGRSYNEQFF. CDR3 sequence (DNA): TGCAGCGCCCTGAAAGGGAGGTCCTACAATGAGCAGTTCTTC.

With respect to this clonotype: The junction and the germline gene differ at one end; a read error may be behind it. V gene TRBV5-4 combines with J gene TRBJ2-1; D may be TRBD1 (6 bases). From germline, CDR1 is SGHNT and CDR2 YYREEE (reference sequence). The CDR3 runs to 18 residues. The DNA of the CDR3 is TGTGCCAGCAGCTTGGGGGGGTTCGGCAGGGGAACCTACAATGGGCAGTTCTTC. It yields the protein CASSLGGFGRGTYNGQFF.

V gene TRBV12-3 or TRBV12-4 combines with J gene TRBJ2-1; D gene unclear. V shed 1 base and J shed 7 bases, with 5 bases lying between them. The CDR3 length is 12 residues. CDR3 sequence reads: CASSLDWNEQFF. CDR3 DNA: TGTGCCAGCAGTTTAGATTGGAATGAGCAGTTCTTC.

This clonotype appeared a few times. CDR3 nucleotides: TGCGCCAGCAGCCAAGATAACGGAGATACGCAGTATTTT. Protein product: CASSQDNGDTQYF. The gene calls are TRBV4-3 and TRBJ2-3; D is undetermined. CDR3 length equals 13 residues. Germline CDR1 is LGHNA and CDR2 is YSLEER. V was clipped by 0 bases and J by 5 bases, with 6 bases between them.

The chain couples TRBV6-5 to TRBJ1-2; D gene unclear. The V and J ends lost 0 bases and 4 bases respectively, with 21 bases between them. Germline V gene data show CDR1 as MNHEY and CDR2 as SVGAGI. This CDR3 contains 18 residues. The CDR3 protein is CASSYSTLRSAGSYGYTF. CDR3 in DNA: TGTGCCAGCAGTTACTCGACCCTTCGTTCGGCAGGTTCCTATGGCTACACCTTC.

By share, this clonotype counts as medium-sized. V and J are TRBV4-3 and TRBJ1-6; tentative D call: TRBD1 (6 bases). Trimming shortened V by 7 bases and J by 7 bases, and 29 bases separated the two germline ends. Germline-derived CDR1 and CDR2 are LGHNA and YSLEER. This CDR3 has 19 residues. The CDR3 reads CASTQTPSWGLPRNSPLHF. In DNA form, the CDR3 reads TGCGCCAGCACTCAGACTCCGAGTTGGGGGCTACCGAGGAATTCACCCCTCCACTTT.

In this sample, this clonotype turned up many times. The V and J genes are TRBV25-1 and TRBJ2-3; D is unresolved. CDR1 MGHDK and CDR2 SYGVNS come from the germline V gene. Trimming took off 3 bases at V and 0 bases at J, with 7 bases between the two ends. This CDR3 has 14 amino acids. CDR3 in amino acids: CASSEEQSTDTQYF. CDR3 DNA: TGTGCCAGCAGTGAGGAACAGAGCACAGATACGCAGTATTTT.

The table lists this clonotype with a few counts. The chain couples TRBV28 to TRBJ2-1; TRBD2 is a possible D gene (6 bases). V was shortened by 7 bases and J by 9 bases, with 13 bases between the two germline ends. The germline V gene encodes CDR1 MDHEN and CDR2 SYDVKM. The CDR3 sequence is 12 residues long. CDR3 nucleotide sequence: TGTGCCAGCATCTTGGGGGGAGGTGAGCAGTTCTTC. It encodes CASILGGGEQFF.

Note on this clonotype: Possible read error: a much larger clone is one base away. This chain joins TRBV7-6 and TRBJ2-3; D is ambiguous. Looked up from germline, CDR1 is SGHVS and CDR2 is FNYEAQ. This CDR3 is 11 amino acids long. Trimming took off 7 bases at V and 2 bases at J, with 4 bases between the two ends. CDR3 nucleotides: TGTGCCAGCACCTCCACAGATACGCAGTATTTT. This sequence encodes CASTSTDTQYF.

The chain joins TRBV7-9 to TRBJ1-1; D is unresolved. Germline V lookup: CDR1 SEHNR, CDR2 FQNEAQ (reference sequence). The ends were cut back, 3 bases at V and 2 bases at J, with 7 bases in the middle. This CDR3 has 13 residues. CDR3 sequence reads: CASSFPLNTEAFF. CDR3 DNA sequence: TGTGCCAGCAGCTTCCCATTAAACACTGAAGCTTTCTTT.

This clonotype was seen many times. The V call is TRBV7-2, the J call TRBJ2-7, with TRBD2 matching over 13 bases. The CDR3 totals 15 residues. Germline lookup yields CDR1 SGHTA and CDR2 FQGNSA. Germline trimming cut 4 bases from V and 1 base from J; bases unmatched to any gene: 1. In DNA, the CDR3 is TGTGCCAGCAGCTCGGGACTAGCGGGGTCCTACGAGCAGTACTTC. It codes for CASSSGLAGSYEQYF.

The chain employs TRBV20-1 and TRBJ1-5; D is uncertain. Trimming took off 2 bases at V and 9 bases at J, with 17 bases between the two ends. This CDR3 has 14 amino acids. Per the germline V gene, CDR1 is DFQATT and CDR2 is SNEGSKA (reference sequence). The DNA of the CDR3 is TGCAGTGCTAGACCGGGAGACACTCTTTGGCCCCAGCATTTT. This encodes CSARPGDTLWPQHF.

This rearrangement joins TRBV6-5 to TRBJ2-3, with 7 bases that match TRBD2. J lost 4 bases, V lost 2 bases, and 3 bases had no gene match. This CDR3 is 14 amino acids long. Germline CDR1 MNHEY, CDR2 SVGAGI. The CDR3 DNA sequence: TGTGCCAGCAGTTACCAGCGGGGTTCAGATACGCAGTATTTT. Translation gives CASSYQRGSDTQYF.

This clonotype was detected ten times or more. The chain is built from TRBV12-3 or TRBV12-4 and TRBJ1-5; D gene uncertain. Between the trimmed V and J ends, which lost 3 bases and 2 bases, there was a span of 11 bases. The CDR3 has 15 amino acids. CDR3 nucleotides: TGTGCCAGCAGTTTGTGGGGTCGGGGCAATCAGCCCCAGCATTTT. Its protein product is CASSLWGRGNQPQHF.